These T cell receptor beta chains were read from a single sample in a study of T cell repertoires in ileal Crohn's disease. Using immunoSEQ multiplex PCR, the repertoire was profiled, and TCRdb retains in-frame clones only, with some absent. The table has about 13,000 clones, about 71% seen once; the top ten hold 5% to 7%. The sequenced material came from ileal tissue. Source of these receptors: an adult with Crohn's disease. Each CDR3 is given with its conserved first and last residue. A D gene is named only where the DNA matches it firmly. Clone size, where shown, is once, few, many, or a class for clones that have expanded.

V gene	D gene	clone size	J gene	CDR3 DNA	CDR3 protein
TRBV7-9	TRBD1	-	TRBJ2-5	TGTGCCAGCAGCCAAGACAGGGGAGAGACCCAGTACTTC	CASSQDRGETQYF
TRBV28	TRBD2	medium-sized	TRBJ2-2	TGTGCCAGCAGGCTCCTTGGACTAGCGGGGACCGGGGAGCTGTTTTTT	CASRLLGLAGTGELFF
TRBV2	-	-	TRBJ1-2	TGTGCCAGCAGTGGACAGTACTCTAACTATGGCTACACCTTC	CASSGQYSNYGYTF
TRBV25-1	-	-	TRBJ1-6	TGTGCCAGCAGTGAAAATTCGGCCTATAATTCACCCCTCCACTTT	CASSENSAYNSPLHF
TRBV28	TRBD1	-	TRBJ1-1	TGTGCCAGCAGTGAGACAGGGGTGAACACTGAAGCTTTCTTT	CASSETGVNTEAFF
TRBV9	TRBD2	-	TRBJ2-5	TGTGCCAGCAGCGCCTCATCAGCGGGGGGTCGACACGGGGAGACCCAGTACTTC	CASSASSAGGRHGETQYF
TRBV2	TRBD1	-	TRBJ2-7	TGTGCCAGCAGAGCCCTACAGGGGGGTACCTACGAGCAGTACTTC	CASRALQGGTYEQYF
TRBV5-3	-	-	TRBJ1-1	TGTGCCAGAAGCTCTGGAGCTATGAACACTGAAGCTTTCTTT	CARSSGAMNTEAFF
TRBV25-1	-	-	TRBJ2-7	TGTGCCAGCAGTGAATATAATACTGGAACCCACGAGCAGTACTTC	CASSEYNTGTHEQYF
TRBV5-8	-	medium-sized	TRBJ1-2	TGTGCCAGCAGTTCCGGGGTGGTATGGACCTATGGCTACACCTTC	CASSSGVVWTYGYTF
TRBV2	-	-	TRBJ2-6	TGTGCCAGCAGTGCGGAGGGAACTGGGGCCAACGTCCTGACTTTC	CASSAEGTGANVLTF
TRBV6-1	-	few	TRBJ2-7	TGTGCCAGCAGGAAACTTACAACGTCGGAGCAGTACTTC	CASRKLTTSEQYF
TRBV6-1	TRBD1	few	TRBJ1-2	TGTGCCAGCAGGGTGGGACAGTACTATGGCTACACCTTC	CASRVGQYYGYTF
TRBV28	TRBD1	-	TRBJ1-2	TGTGCCAGCAGTTTAAGACCGGGACAGGGCTCGGAAGATGGCTACACCTTC	CASSLRPGQGSEDGYTF
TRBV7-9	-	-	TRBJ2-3	TGTGCCAGCAGGGTACGAGGCACAGATACGCAGTATTTT	CASRVRGTDTQYF
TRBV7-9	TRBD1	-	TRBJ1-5	TGTGCCAGCAGCTCCGGGACAGGGGGTGGCAATCAGCCCCAGCATTTT	CASSSGTGGGNQPQHF
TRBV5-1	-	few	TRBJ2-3	TGCGCCAGCAGCTTGGTGCGGGACGATACGCAGTATTTT	CASSLVRDDTQYF
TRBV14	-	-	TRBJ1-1	TGTGCCAGCAGCACCCGACAGTGGGGTGAAGCTTTCTTT	CASSTRQWGEAFF
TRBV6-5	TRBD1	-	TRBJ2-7	TGTGCCAGCAGTTCGCAGGGGGTAAACTCCTACGAGCAGTACTTC	CASSSQGVNSYEQYF
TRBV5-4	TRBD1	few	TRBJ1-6	TGTGCCAGCAGCTTGGCGGACAGGGGGAATAATTCACCCCTCCACTTT	CASSLADRGNNSPLHF
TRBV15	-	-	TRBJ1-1	TGTGCCACCAGCTTTACAGGGAACACTGAAGCTTTCTTT	CATSFTGNTEAFF
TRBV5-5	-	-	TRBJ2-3	TGTGCCAGCAGCTTGGGTCTCGCGGGAGATACGCAGTATTTT	CASSLGLAGDTQYF
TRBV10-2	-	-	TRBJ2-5	TGCGCCAGCAGTGGGGCCCAGTTGGGGGAGACCCAGTACTTC	CASSGAQLGETQYF
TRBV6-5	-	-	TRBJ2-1	TGTGCCAGCAGTTCAGAATACAATGAGCAGTTCTTC	CASSSEYNEQFF